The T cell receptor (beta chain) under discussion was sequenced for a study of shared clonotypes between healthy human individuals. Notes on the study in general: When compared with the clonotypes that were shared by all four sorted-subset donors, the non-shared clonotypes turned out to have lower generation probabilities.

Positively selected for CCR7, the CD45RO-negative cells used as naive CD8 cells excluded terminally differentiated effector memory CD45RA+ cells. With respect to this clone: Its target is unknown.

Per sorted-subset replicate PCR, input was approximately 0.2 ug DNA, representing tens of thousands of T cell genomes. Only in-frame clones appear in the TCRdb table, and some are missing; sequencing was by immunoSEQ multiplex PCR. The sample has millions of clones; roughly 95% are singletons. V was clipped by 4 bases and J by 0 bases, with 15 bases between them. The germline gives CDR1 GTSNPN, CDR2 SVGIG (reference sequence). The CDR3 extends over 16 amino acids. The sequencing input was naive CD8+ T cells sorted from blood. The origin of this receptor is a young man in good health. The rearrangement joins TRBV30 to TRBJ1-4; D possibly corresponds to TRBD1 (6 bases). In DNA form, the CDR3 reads TGTGCCTGGAATCCCGGGACACCTGCAACTAATGAAAAACTGTTTTTT. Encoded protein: CAWNPGTPATNEKLFF.